This T cell receptor beta chain was captured by sequencing in a study of blood T cells in healthy people across ages. The study's findings and limits: For the donors, CMV status was unknown and possibly confounded expanded clonotype changes.

PCR was performed a second time for about 7 to 12 cycles using a sample-barcoded 5' primer and a J-beta primer mix. TCRdb independently ran MiXCR on the 5' RACE reads; one entry per CDR3 protein. The table lists hundreds of thousands of distinct CDR3 sequences, about 26% of them singletons. Trimming took 6 bases from V and 3 from J; bases not matched to a gene: 7. The CDR3 is 14 residues long. The germline V gene encodes CDR1 MDHEN and CDR2 SYDVKM. As regards this clonotype: Its specificity is unknown.

In addition, the sample was reused for a study of T cells of mothers and their children. As that study records: Nine systemically healthy Caucasian donors: three mothers, six children. Each mother gave over 8 million TCR beta CDR3 reads; each child, approximately 3.3 million. Versus unrelated pairs, overlap was slightly higher in related mother-child pairs, without reaching significance.

This rearrangement joins TRBV28 to TRBJ2-7, with 8 bases aligning to TRBD2. The clonotype comes from a boy aged 2 to 9 in good health. The sample was blood. The CDR3, as DNA: TGTGCCAGCAGGAGAGCGGGGGATCTCTACGAGCAGTACTTC. It translates to CASRRAGDLYEQYF.